Sequencing of this T cell receptor (beta chain) was carried out in a study of brain T cells in children with intractable seizures. Only cases whose brain tissue showed the highest T cell transcript signatures were sequenced. Patients received at least one anti-epileptic drug before surgery. A remark on this clone: Its target is unknown.

V was pared by 3 bases and J by 1 base, with 1 base of the junction left unmatched. The germline V gene encodes CDR1 SGHKS and CDR2 YYEKEE (reference sequence). This CDR3 has 13 amino acids. Repertoires were generated with immunoSEQ multiplex PCR, while TCRdb's copy carries only in-frame clones and drops some. This table has tens of thousands of clones, around 93% appearing once. General study results and limits: Pre-surgery blood may have been undersampled, hiding some clones.

This clonotype was sampled from a boy younger than two with tuberous sclerosis and intractable seizures. Sequenced here: peripheral blood, sampled at surgery. V is TRBV5-5 and J is TRBJ2-7; 7 bases map to TRBD1. The CDR3 bases are TGTGCCAGCAGCTGGACAGGTTCCTACGAGCAGTACTTC. Translated, it gives CASSWTGSYEQYF. Complete variable domain (other parts from reference TRBV5-5 and TRBJ2-7): DAGVTQSPTHLIKTRGQQVTLRCSPISGHKSVSWYQQVLGQGPQFIFQYYEKEERGRGNFPDRFSARQFPNYSSELNVNALLLGDSALYLCASSWTGSYEQYFGPGTRLTVT.